One and the same sample provided the 23 T cell receptor beta chains below, sequenced in a study of T cell changes during pregnancy in multiple sclerosis. Method: immunoSEQ multiplex PCR; TCRdb's copy keeps in-frame clones and lacks some. The sample lists about 55,000 clones, just under 90% occurring once. Sequencing was performed on CD4+ T cells from peripheral blood mononuclear cells, taken in the first trimester of pregnancy. These receptors originate from a female donor with multiple sclerosis, enrolled in a pregnancy study.

A remark on this clone: The same CDR3 arises from other DNA sequences in this sample as well. As DNA, the CDR3 is TGTGCCAGCAGTTACTCTGGCCAGAACTATGGCTACACCTTC. Residues: CASSYSGQNYGYTF. The J gene is TRBJ1-2, the V gene TRBV6-5; D gene ambiguous. The CDR3 has 14 residues. Germline loops: CDR1 MNHEY, CDR2 SVGAGI. V was clipped by 0 bases and J by 2 bases, with 7 bases between them.

This clone is a singleton in its sample. This chain uses TRBV6-5 with TRBJ2-3, with D possibly matching TRBD1 (5 bases). V was cut by 1 base and J by 2 bases, with 13 bases left in between. Per the germline V gene, CDR1 is MNHEY and CDR2 is SVGAGI. The CDR3 contains 16 residues. CDR3 amino acids: CASSYLPRGLTDTQYF. In DNA form, the CDR3 reads TGTGCCAGCAGTTACTTGCCTAGGGGCCTCACAGATACGCAGTATTTT.

The chain employs TRBV9 and TRBJ2-1; 9 positions agree with TRBD1. CDR3 length equals 18 residues. J was trimmed by 2 bases and V by 4 bases; bases with no gene match: 13. Germline V gives CDR1 SGDLS, CDR2 YYNGEE. The CDR3 sequence: CASSLTGTGILPYNEQFF. The CDR3 DNA follows: TGTGCCAGCAGCTTGACCGGGACAGGGATTCTTCCCTACAATGAGCAGTTCTTC.

The chain uses TRBV2 and TRBJ2-2, with D perhaps TRBD2 (5 bases). CDR1 is SNHLY and CDR2 is FYNNEI in the germline V gene. The CDR3 is 14 residues long. Trimming cost V 5 bases and J 6 bases, with 13 bases left between them. The CDR3 nucleotides are TGTGCCAGCAGTCCGGACGGGGTACCCGGGGAGCTGTTTTTT. Translated, it gives CASSPDGVPGELFF.

The V call is TRBV7-2, the J call TRBJ2-2; D call uncertain. V was shortened by 6 bases and J by 0 bases, with 8 bases between the two germline ends. This CDR3 contains 14 residues. Per germline, CDR1 SGHTA and CDR2 FQGNSA. In DNA form, the CDR3 reads TGTGCCAGCAGACGACAACCGAACACCGGGGAGCTGTTTTTT. Translated: CASRRQPNTGELFF. Full variable domain (remainder filled in from reference TRBV7-2 and TRBJ2-2): GAGVSQSPSNKVTEKGKDVELRCDPISGHTALYWYRQSLGQGLEFLIYFQGNSAPDKSGLPSDRFSAERTGGSVSTLTIQRTQQEDSAVYLCASRRQPNTGELFFGEGSRLTVL.

On this clone itself: Germline is not matched at one junction end, which may reflect a read error. This chain uses TRBV5-5 with TRBJ1-2; possible D gene TRBD1, 5 bases. The CDR3 consists of 12 residues. Germline CDR1 and CDR2: SGHKS and YYEKEE (reference sequence). The CDR3 reads CASSLGPNRLLF. In DNA form, the CDR3 reads TGTGCCAGCAGCTTGGGTCCTAACAGGCTCCTCTTC.

V is TRBV4-3 and J is TRBJ1-2; TRBD1 matches at 12 bases. The junction had 6 bases not matched to a gene; V was cut back by 4 bases and J by 6 bases. The CDR3 loop spans 15 amino acids. CDR1 is LGHNA, CDR2 YSLEER, per germline. The CDR3 nucleotides are TGCGCCAGCAGCCTCGGGACAGGGGGCTCGGATGGCTACACCTTC. Translated, it gives CASSLGTGGSDGYTF.

This chain connects TRBV28 to TRBJ2-4; D ambiguous. The germline V and J ends were trimmed by 5 bases and 0 bases, with 2 bases remaining between them. Germline assignment: CDR1 MDHEN and CDR2 SYDVKM. This CDR3 is built from 12 residues. CDR3 nucleotides: TGTGCCAGCAGTCTAGCCAAAAACATTCAGTACTTC. Translating gives CASSLAKNIQYF.

V is TRBV7-2 and J is TRBJ1-1; 7 nucleotides line up with TRBD1. The V segment lost 3 bases and the J segment 3 bases; nucleotides outside the gene matches: 7. Germline V CDR1 and CDR2: SGHTA, FQGNSA. The CDR3 is made up of 15 amino acids. The CDR3 protein is CASSFPRQGYTEAFF. Here the CDR3 DNA reads TGTGCCAGCAGCTTCCCCCGACAGGGATACACTGAAGCTTTCTTT. The whole variable domain, remainder taken from reference TRBV7-2 and TRBJ1-1, is GAGVSQSPSNKVTEKGKDVELRCDPISGHTALYWYRQSLGQGLEFLIYFQGNSAPDKSGLPSDRFSAERTGGSVSTLTIQRTQQEDSAVYLCASSFPRQGYTEAFFGQGTRLTVV.

The J gene is TRBJ2-4, the V gene TRBV19; 7 bases are a match to TRBD2. From germline, CDR1 is LNHDA and CDR2 SQIVND (reference sequence). This CDR3 comprises 15 residues. With V trimmed by 7 bases and J by 5 bases, 11 bases remained unmatched. The CDR3 DNA reads as TGTGCCAGTACCGTGGGACTAACTTTCCAAAACATTCAGTACTTC. It specifies CASTVGLTFQNIQYF.

This clone was picked up a small number of times. The rearrangement joins TRBV10-3 to TRBJ1-4, with 10 bases matching TRBD1. This CDR3 is 15 amino acids long. Germline CDR1 is ENHRY and CDR2 is SYGVKD. Unmatched junction bases numbered 6, after V lost 4 bases and J lost 7 bases. This CDR3 is CAISVDRGQSEKLFF. Here the CDR3 DNA reads TGTGCCATCAGTGTTGACAGGGGGCAAAGTGAAAAACTGTTTTTT.

Concerning this clone: In the same sample, other DNA sequences code for this CDR3. This rearrangement joins TRBV6-5 to TRBJ1-2; D perhaps matches TRBD1 (5 bases). The CDR3 extends over 14 amino acids. The V end was cut by 0 bases, the J end by 1 base, with 6 bases between. Germline CDR1 reads MNHEY; CDR2 reads SVGAGI. CDR3 DNA: TGTGCCAGCAGTTACTCGGGGGGTAACTATGGCTACACCTTC. Protein sequence: CASSYSGGNYGYTF.

This clone showed up just a few times. The chain joins TRBV6-5 to TRBJ1-2; D is perhaps TRBD1 (6 bases). V was trimmed by 6 bases and J by 0 bases, leaving 14 bases between them. The CDR3 covers 15 residues. The V gene's germline CDR1 is MNHEY and CDR2 SVGAGI. The CDR3 bases are TGTGCCAGCAGGGGTACAGGGTCCTCTAACTATGGCTACACCTTC. Translation gives CASRGTGSSNYGYTF.

The chain is built from TRBV5-1 and TRBJ2-2; D is possibly TRBD1 (6 bases). Germline assignment: CDR1 SGHRS and CDR2 YFSETQ. CDR3 length: 16 residues. Trimming removed 3 bases at V and 0 bases at J, with 12 bases between. CDR3 amino acids: CASSWAGAPNTGELFF. The DNA of the CDR3 is TGCGCCAGCAGCTGGGCAGGGGCCCCGAACACCGGGGAGCTGTTTTTT.

The chain recombines TRBV19 with TRBJ1-5; tentatively, D is TRBD1 (5 bases). This CDR3 is built from 14 residues. Trimming removed 1 base from V and 2 bases from J, with 6 bases in between. Germline loops: CDR1 LNHDA, CDR2 SQIVND (reference sequence). The CDR3 sequence is CASSIVQGNQPQHF. The CDR3, as DNA: TGTGCCAGTAGTATAGTACAGGGCAATCAGCCCCAGCATTTT.

This clone was recorded only once. CDR3 region: CASSYRLGRHNEQFF. DNA of the CDR3: TGTGCCAGCAGCTACCGACTAGGGAGACACAATGAGCAGTTCTTC. This chain uses TRBV5-4 with TRBJ2-1; perhaps TRBD2 as D (6 bases). This CDR3 has 15 residues. Looked up from germline, CDR1 is SGHNT and CDR2 is YYREEE (reference sequence). V shed 3 bases and J shed 5 bases, with 15 bases lying between them.

The V call is TRBV29-1, the J call TRBJ1-1; 10 nucleotides match TRBD1. The ends lost 6 bases at V and 3 bases at J; junction bases unmatched: 7. This CDR3 has 14 amino acids. Germline V gene data show CDR1 as SQVTM and CDR2 as ANQGSEA. In nucleotides, the CDR3 is TGCAGCGTGGGAGCGACAGGGGGCTACACTGAAGCTTTCTTT. It specifies CSVGATGGYTEAFF. Using reference TRBV29-1 and TRBJ1-1 for the parts outside the CDR3, the full variable domain is SAVISQKPSRDICQRGTSLTIQCQVDSQVTMMFWYRQQPGQSLTLIATANQGSEATYESGFVIDKFPISRPNLTFSTLTVSNMSPEDSSIYLCSVGATGGYTEAFFGQGTRLTVV.

The chain recombines TRBV13 with TRBJ2-1; the match to TRBD2 covers 7 bases. The trim removed 3 bases at V and 7 bases at J, leaving 9 bases unmatched. CDR3 length: 15 amino acids. The germline V gene encodes CDR1 PRHDT and CDR2 FYEKMQ (reference sequence). CDR3 protein: CASSFLGRHANEQFF. The CDR3 bases are TGTGCCAGCAGCTTCCTCGGGAGGCACGCAAATGAGCAGTTCTTC.

V gene TRBV5-4 combines with J gene TRBJ1-2; possible D gene TRBD1, 6 bases. This CDR3 region has 12 residues. The V gene lost 0 bases and the J gene lost 10 bases, with 10 bases spanning the gap. The germline V gene has CDR1 SGHNT and CDR2 YYREEE (reference sequence). CDR3 sequence: CASSLEDRNYTF. CDR3 in DNA: TGTGCCAGCAGCTTGGAAGACAGGAACTACACCTTC.

The chain employs TRBV19 and TRBJ2-3; TRBD1 matches 9 bases. Trimming at V came to 4 bases and at J to 2 bases, leaving 7 bases not matched to a gene. Germline CDR1 reads LNHDA; CDR2 reads SQIVND (reference sequence). CDR3 length: 16 residues. The chain's CDR3 is CASSSTGGAFTDTQYF. The CDR3 DNA sequence: TGTGCCAGTAGTAGTACAGGGGGCGCGTTCACAGATACGCAGTATTTT.

The V call is TRBV7-9, the J call TRBJ1-4; D might be TRBD1 (6 bases). The CDR3 totals 14 residues. Trimming removed 5 bases from V and 5 bases from J, with 12 bases in between. Germline CDR1 SEHNR, CDR2 FQNEAQ (reference sequence). The CDR3, as DNA: TGTGCCAGCAGCCCAGGGACACAGAATGAAAAACTGTTTTTT. Translation: CASSPGTQNEKLFF.

The chain combines TRBV28 with TRBJ2-2; 9 bases fit TRBD2. The V and J ends lost 3 bases and 6 bases, in that order; junction bases with no gene match: 11. The CDR3 covers 17 residues. The germline V gene encodes CDR1 MDHEN and CDR2 SYDVKM. In DNA, the CDR3 is TGTGCCAGCAGTTTTCTCTGGGCTAGCGGGGAGTCCGGGGAGCTGTTTTTT. It codes for CASSFLWASGESGELFF.

The V call is TRBV28, the J call TRBJ1-5; possible D gene TRBD1, 6 bases. The CDR3 contains 17 residues. CDR1 is MDHEN, CDR2 SYDVKM, per germline. V was shortened by 5 bases and J by 0 bases, with 17 bases between the two germline ends. The CDR3 here is CASSLRGGPTSNQPQHF. The CDR3 DNA sequence: TGTGCCAGCAGTCTTAGGGGGGGTCCAACTAGCAATCAGCCCCAGCATTTT.